The T cell receptor beta chain under discussion was sequenced for a study of STAT5B mutations in CD4+ large granular lymphocyte leukemia. Per the authors' pipeline: Productive clonotypes were detectable down to 2.59 x 10-5 frequency. Here immunoSEQ multiplex PCR was the method, and the copy in TCRdb shows in-frame clones only, minus some. D and trimming come from the DNA, and the V and J calls and clone size come from that table. The data contain about 50,000 clones, approximately 84% of them seen just once; the ten biggest clones take up approximately 0.4%. The ends were cut back, 6 bases at V and 6 bases at J, with 14 bases in the middle. Looked up from germline, CDR1 is SGHRS and CDR2 is YFSETQ. This CDR3 region has 13 residues.

The TCR comes from a human donor in good health. V is TRBV5-1 and J is TRBJ2-3; a weak D match, TRBD1 (5 bases). Material: CD4+ T cells from blood buffy coats. In DNA form, the CDR3 reads TGCGCCAGCACCCGCAGGGCTACGGATACGCAGTATTTT. It yields the protein CASTRRATDTQYF.